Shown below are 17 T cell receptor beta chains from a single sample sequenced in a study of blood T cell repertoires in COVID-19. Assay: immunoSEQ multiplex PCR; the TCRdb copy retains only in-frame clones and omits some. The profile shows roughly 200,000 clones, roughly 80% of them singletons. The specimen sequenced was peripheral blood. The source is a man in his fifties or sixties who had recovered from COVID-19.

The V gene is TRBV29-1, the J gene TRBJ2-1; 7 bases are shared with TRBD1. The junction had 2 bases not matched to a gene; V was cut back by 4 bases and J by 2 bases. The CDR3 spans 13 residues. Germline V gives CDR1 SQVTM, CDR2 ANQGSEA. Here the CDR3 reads CSVGQGAYNEQFF. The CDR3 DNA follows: TGCAGCGTTGGACAGGGAGCCTACAATGAGCAGTTCTTC.

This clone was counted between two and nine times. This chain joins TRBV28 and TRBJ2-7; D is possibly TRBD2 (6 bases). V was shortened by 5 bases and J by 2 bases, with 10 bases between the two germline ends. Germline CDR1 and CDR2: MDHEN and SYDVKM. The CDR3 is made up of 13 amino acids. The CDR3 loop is CASSIPGAYEQYF. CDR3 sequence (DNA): TGTGCCAGCAGTATCCCGGGAGCCTACGAGCAGTACTTC.

The CDR3 coding sequence is TGTGCCGGAGGACTTTATAACACCGGGGAGCTGTTTTTT. Encoded protein: CAGGLYNTGELFF. This chain joins TRBV28 and TRBJ2-2; the D gene is possibly TRBD2 (5 bases). CDR1 is MDHEN, CDR2 SYDVKM, per germline. The CDR3 extends over 13 amino acids. V lost 11 bases and J 2 bases, leaving 12 bases between the germline ends.

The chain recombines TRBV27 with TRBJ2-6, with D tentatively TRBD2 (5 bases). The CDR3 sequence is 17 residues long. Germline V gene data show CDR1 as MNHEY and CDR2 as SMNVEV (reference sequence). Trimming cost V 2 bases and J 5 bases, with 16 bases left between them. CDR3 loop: CASSLRGIPLWANVLTF. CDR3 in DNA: TGTGCCAGCAGTTTACGGGGAATACCTCTCTGGGCCAACGTCCTGACTTTC.

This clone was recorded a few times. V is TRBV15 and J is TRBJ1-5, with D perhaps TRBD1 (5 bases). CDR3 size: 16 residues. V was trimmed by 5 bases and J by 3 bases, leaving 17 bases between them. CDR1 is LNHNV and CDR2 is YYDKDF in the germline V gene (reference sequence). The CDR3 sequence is CATSPRYEGDNQPQHF. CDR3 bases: TGTGCCACCAGCCCCCGCTACGAAGGGGACAATCAGCCCCAGCATTTT.

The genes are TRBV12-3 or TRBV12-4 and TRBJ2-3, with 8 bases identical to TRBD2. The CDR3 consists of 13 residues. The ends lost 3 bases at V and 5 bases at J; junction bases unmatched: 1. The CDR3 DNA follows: TGTGCCAGCAGTTTGCTAGCGGGAGATACGCAGTATTTT. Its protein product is CASSLLAGDTQYF.

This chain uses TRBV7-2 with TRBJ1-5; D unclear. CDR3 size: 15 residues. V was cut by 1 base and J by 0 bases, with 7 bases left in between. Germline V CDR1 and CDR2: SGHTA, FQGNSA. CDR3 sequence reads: CASSLEADSNQPQHF. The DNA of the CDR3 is TGTGCCAGCAGCTTAGAGGCGGATAGCAATCAGCCCCAGCATTTT.

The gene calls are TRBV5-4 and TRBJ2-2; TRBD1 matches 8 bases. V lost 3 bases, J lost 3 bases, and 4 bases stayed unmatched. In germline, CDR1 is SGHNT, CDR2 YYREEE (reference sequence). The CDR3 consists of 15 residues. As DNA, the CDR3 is TGTGCCAGCAGCTGGGACAGGTTTGACACCGGGGAGCTGTTTTTT. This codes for CASSWDRFDTGELFF. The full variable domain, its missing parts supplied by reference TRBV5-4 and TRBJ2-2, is ETGVTQSPTHLIKTRGQQVTLRCSSQSGHNTVSWYQQALGQGPQFIFQYYREEENGRGNFPPRFSGLQFPNYSSELNVNALELDDSALYLCASSWDRFDTGELFFGEGSRLTVL.

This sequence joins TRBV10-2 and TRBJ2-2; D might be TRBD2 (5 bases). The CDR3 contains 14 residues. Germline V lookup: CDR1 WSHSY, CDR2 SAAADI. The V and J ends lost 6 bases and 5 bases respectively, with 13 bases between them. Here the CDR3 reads CASRPSGPTGELFF. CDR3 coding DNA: TGCGCCAGCAGGCCCAGCGGCCCAACCGGGGAGCTGTTTTTT.

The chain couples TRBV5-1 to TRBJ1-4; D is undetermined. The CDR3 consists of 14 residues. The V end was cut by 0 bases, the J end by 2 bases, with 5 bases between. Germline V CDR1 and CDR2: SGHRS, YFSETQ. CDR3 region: CASSLDSTNEKLFF. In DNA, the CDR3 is TGCGCCAGCAGCTTGGACAGTACTAATGAAAAACTGTTTTTT.

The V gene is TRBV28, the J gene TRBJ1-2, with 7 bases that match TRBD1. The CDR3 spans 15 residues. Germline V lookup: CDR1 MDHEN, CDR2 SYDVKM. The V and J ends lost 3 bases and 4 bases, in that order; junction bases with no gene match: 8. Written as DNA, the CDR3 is TGTGCCAGCAGTTTCCCGAACAGGGGAAGCTATGGCTACACCTTC. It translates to CASSFPNRGSYGYTF.

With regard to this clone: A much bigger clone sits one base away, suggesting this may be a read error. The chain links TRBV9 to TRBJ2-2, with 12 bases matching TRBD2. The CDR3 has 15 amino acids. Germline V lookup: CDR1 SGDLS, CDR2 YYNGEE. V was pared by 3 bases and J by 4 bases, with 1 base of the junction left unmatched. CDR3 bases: TGTGCCAGCAGCGAACTAGCGGGAGGCACCGGGGAGCTGTTTTTT. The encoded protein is CASSELAGGTGELFF.

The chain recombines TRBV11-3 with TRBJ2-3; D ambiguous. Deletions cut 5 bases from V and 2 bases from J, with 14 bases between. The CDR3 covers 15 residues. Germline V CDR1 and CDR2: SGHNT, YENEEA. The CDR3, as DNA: TGTGCCAGCAGCCTAGGGCGGCAATCCACAGATACGCAGTATTTT. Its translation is CASSLGRQSTDTQYF.

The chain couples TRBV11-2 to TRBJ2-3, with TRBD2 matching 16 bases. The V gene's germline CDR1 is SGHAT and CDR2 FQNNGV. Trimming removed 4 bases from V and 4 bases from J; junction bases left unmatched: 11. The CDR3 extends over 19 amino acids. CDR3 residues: CASSSEGTSGRAGADTQYF. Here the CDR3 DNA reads TGTGCCAGCAGCTCTGAGGGGACTAGCGGGAGGGCCGGGGCAGATACGCAGTATTTT.

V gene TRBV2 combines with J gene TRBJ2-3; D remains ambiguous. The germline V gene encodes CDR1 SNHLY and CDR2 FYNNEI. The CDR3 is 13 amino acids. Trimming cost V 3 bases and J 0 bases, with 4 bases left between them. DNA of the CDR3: TGTGCCAGCAGTGAGACTAGCACAGATACGCAGTATTTT. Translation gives CASSETSTDTQYF.

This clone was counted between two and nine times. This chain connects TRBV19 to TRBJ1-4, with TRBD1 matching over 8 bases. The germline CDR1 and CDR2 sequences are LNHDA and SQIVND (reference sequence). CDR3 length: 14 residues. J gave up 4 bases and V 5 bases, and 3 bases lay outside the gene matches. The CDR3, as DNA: TGTGCCAGTAGTCCGGACAGGGTTAATGAAAAACTGTTTTTT. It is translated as CASSPDRVNEKLFF. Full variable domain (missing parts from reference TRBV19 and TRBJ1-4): DGGITQSPKYLFRKEGQNVTLSCEQNLNHDAMYWYRQDPGQGLRLIYYSQIVNDFQKGDIAEGYSVSREKKESFPLTVTSAQKNPTAFYLCASSPDRVNEKLFFGSGTQLSVL.

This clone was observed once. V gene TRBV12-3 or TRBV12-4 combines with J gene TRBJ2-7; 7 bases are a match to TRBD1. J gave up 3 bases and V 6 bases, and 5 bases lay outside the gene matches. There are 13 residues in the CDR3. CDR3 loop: CASSGTVDYEQYF. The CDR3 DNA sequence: TGTGCCAGCAGCGGGACAGTCGACTACGAGCAGTACTTC.